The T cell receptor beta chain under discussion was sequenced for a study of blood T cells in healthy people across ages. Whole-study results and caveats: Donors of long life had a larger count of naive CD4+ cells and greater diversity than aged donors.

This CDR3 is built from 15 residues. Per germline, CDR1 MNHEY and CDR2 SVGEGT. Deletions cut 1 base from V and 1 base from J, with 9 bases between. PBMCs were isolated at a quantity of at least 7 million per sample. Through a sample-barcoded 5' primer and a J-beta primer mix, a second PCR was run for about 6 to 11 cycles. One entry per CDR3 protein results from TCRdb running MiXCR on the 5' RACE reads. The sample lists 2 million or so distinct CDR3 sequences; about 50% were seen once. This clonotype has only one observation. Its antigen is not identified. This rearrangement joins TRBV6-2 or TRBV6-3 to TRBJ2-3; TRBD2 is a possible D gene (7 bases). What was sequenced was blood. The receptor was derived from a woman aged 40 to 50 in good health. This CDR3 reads CASSYWGGGTDTQYF. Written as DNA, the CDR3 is TGTGCCAGCAGTTACTGGGGGGGCGGCACAGATACGCAGTATTTT.